Listed here are 18 T cell receptor beta chains from one sample, sequenced in a study of identical twins. TCRdb reanalysed the 5' RACE reads using MiXCR and keeps one entry per CDR3 protein. The sample yields 500,000 to 700,000 distinct CDR3 sequences, roughly 7.1% seen once. A further study also used this sample, focusing on yellow fever vaccine responses in identical twins.

The sequenced sample consisted of PBMCs. The origin of the receptors is a woman aged 18-35 years in good health.

This chain connects TRBV7-6 to TRBJ2-7; 11 nucleotides agree with TRBD2. The CDR3 is 15 amino acids. The germline CDR1 and CDR2 sequences are SGHVS and FNYEAQ. The CDR3 reads CASSTLAGAIYEPYV. CDR3 nucleotide sequence: TGTGCCAGCAGCACACTAGCGGGGGCCATCTACGAGCCGTACGTC.

This chain joins TRBV2 and TRBJ2-3; 7 bases map to TRBD2. V was pared by 7 bases and J by 3 bases, with 10 bases of the junction left unmatched. Germline V gene data show CDR1 as SNHLY and CDR2 as FYNNEI. The CDR3 runs to 15 residues. CDR3 bases: TGTGCCAGCACCCTCCTGGCGGGAGAAACAGATACGCAGTATTTT. Translating gives CASTLLAGETDTQYF.

This clonotype was found many times. The genes are TRBV7-9 and TRBJ2-1; maybe TRBD1 (5 bases). Germline CDR1 is SEHNR and CDR2 is FQNEAQ (reference sequence). V was shortened by 3 bases and J by 5 bases, with 14 bases between the two germline ends. The CDR3 runs to 15 residues. CDR3 region: CASSFQGKLDNEQFF. As DNA, the CDR3 is TGTGCCAGCAGCTTTCAGGGAAAGCTGGACAATGAGCAGTTCTTC.

In its sample, this clonotype was seen many times. V and J are TRBV5-1 and TRBJ2-2; 13 bases fit TRBD2. Germline CDR1 and CDR2: SGHRS and YFSETQ. This CDR3 is built from 15 residues. V dropped 4 bases and J dropped 5; count of bases not matched to a gene: 2. CDR3 bases: TGCGCCAGCAGCGGGACTAGCGGGGAGACCGGGGAGCTGTTTTTT. Its protein is CASSGTSGETGELFF.

This clonotype showed up many times. The chain employs TRBV10-3 and TRBJ2-3, with TRBD2 matching over 7 bases. Per the germline V gene, CDR1 is ENHRY and CDR2 is SYGVKD. CDR3 length: 15 amino acids. Trimming cost V 8 bases and J 2 bases; bases outside gene matches: 10. CDR3 residues: CAIGRSAGLTDTQYF. CDR3 sequence (DNA): TGTGCCATCGGCCGGTCAGCGGGGCTCACAGATACGCAGTATTTT.

J is TRBJ2-7 and V is TRBV20-1; D may be TRBD1 (5 bases). This CDR3 contains 12 residues. From germline, CDR1 is DFQATT and CDR2 SNEGSKA (reference sequence). V was cut by 3 bases and J by 10 bases, with 16 bases left in between. The CDR3 sequence: CSARGTGQSQYF. CDR3 in DNA: TGCAGTGCTAGGGGCACAGGCCAGAGCCAGTACTTC.

This clonotype has only a few counts. V usage is TRBV29-1 and J usage is TRBJ2-5; D not resolved. Germline CDR1 is SQVTM and CDR2 is ANQGSEA. With 2 bases removed from V and 0 bases from J, the gap between germline ends came to 13 bases. CDR3 length equals 15 residues. CDR3: CSVEPPGSYQETQYF. The CDR3 coding sequence is TGCAGCGTTGAACCCCCCGGTTCGTACCAAGAGACCCAGTACTTC.

In this sample, this clonotype turned up many times. Written as DNA, the CDR3 is TGCAGTGCTAGGGAAGCGGGGGAAACGCGGGATACGCAGTATTTT. Protein product: CSAREAGETRDTQYF. V gene TRBV20-1 combines with J gene TRBJ2-3, with 8 bases identical to TRBD2. CDR1 DFQATT and CDR2 SNEGSKA come from the germline V gene (reference sequence). V shed 3 bases, J shed 6 bases, and the junction held 11 bases outside the gene matches. This CDR3 has 15 amino acids.

Many counts were recorded for this clonotype. The genes are TRBV15 and TRBJ2-7, with D tentatively TRBD1 (5 bases). CDR1 LNHNV and CDR2 YYDKDF come from the germline V gene (reference sequence). This CDR3 is 14 amino acids long. V lost 0 bases and J 4 bases, leaving 10 bases between the germline ends. CDR3 loop: CATSRDSQAYEQYF. The CDR3 DNA reads TGTGCCACCAGCAGAGATTCACAGGCTTACGAGCAGTACTTC. Supplemented by reference TRBV15 and TRBJ2-7, the full variable domain reads DAMVIQNPRYQVTQFGKPVTLSCSQTLNHNVMYWYQQKSSQAPKLLFHYYDKDFNNEADTPDNFQSRRPNTSFCFLDIRSPGLGDTAMYLCATSRDSQAYEQYFGPGTRLTVT.

The genes are TRBV7-9 and TRBJ2-2; 8 nucleotides align to TRBD1. The CDR3 runs to 15 residues. CDR1 and CDR2 from the germline V gene are SEHNR and FQNEAQ (reference sequence). J lost 4 bases, V lost 3 bases, and 4 bases had no gene match. DNA of the CDR3: TGTGCCAGCAGCTTTAACAGGGGGGTCACCGGGGAGCTGTTTTTT. It encodes CASSFNRGVTGELFF.

This clonotype came up many times. This chain joins TRBV3-1 and TRBJ1-1; no firm D call. The V end lost 1 base, the J end lost 5 bases, and 11 bases lay between the germline ends. Germline CDR1 reads LGHDT; CDR2 reads YNNKEL (reference sequence). There are 14 residues in the CDR3. The CDR3 region has the DNA TGTGCCAGCAGCCAAGGCACGGGTGGAACTGAAGCTTTCTTT. Its protein is CASSQGTGGTEAFF.

This clonotype occurred a few times. J is TRBJ1-1 and V is TRBV11-2, with TRBD1 as a possible D gene (5 bases). Trimming removed 5 bases from V and 7 bases from J, with 23 bases in between. Germline values: CDR1 SGHAT, CDR2 FQNNGV. The CDR3 extends over 16 amino acids. CDR3 bases: TGTGCCAGCAGCCCCCTGGGACCTTCAAGTCGTGGTGAAGCTTTCTTT. Translation: CASSPLGPSSRGEAFF.

This clonotype was recorded a few times. V and J are TRBV29-1 and TRBJ2-1; D uncertain. The CDR3 contains 16 residues. Trimming removed 1 base at V and 0 bases at J, with 13 bases between. Germline V gene data show CDR1 as SQVTM and CDR2 as ANQGSEA. The CDR3 sequence is CSVEGIQSSSYNEQFF. Here the CDR3 DNA reads TGCAGCGTTGAAGGTATCCAGTCGAGCTCCTACAATGAGCAGTTCTTC.

The chain uses TRBV6-2 or TRBV6-3 and TRBJ1-6; D might be TRBD1 (6 bases). The CDR3 runs 13 residues. V dropped 3 bases and J dropped 11 bases, with 11 bases sitting between them. Looked up from germline, CDR1 is MNHEY and CDR2 is SVGEGT. CDR3 DNA sequence: TGTGCCAGCAGTTATGGGGACAATACACCCCTCCACTTT. Encoded protein: CASSYGDNTPLHF.

This clonotype has only a few counts. The chain couples TRBV20-1 to TRBJ2-1, with D possibly being TRBD1 or TRBD2 (6 bases each). In germline, CDR1 is DFQATT, CDR2 SNEGSKA (reference sequence). The V end lost 1 base, the J end lost 3 bases, and 13 bases lay between the germline ends. The length of the CDR3 is 15 residues. The CDR3 reads CSARGGAENYNEQFF. In nucleotides, the CDR3 is TGCAGTGCTAGAGGGGGGGCGGAGAACTACAATGAGCAGTTCTTC.

The table lists this clonotype with many counts. V gene TRBV25-1 combines with J gene TRBJ2-5, with TRBD1 identical over 8 bases. The ends lost 5 bases at V and 5 bases at J; junction bases unmatched: 7. The length of the CDR3 is 14 residues. The germline CDR1 and CDR2 sequences are MGHDK and SYGVNS. DNA for the CDR3: TGTGCCAGCAGTCACCGGACAGGGTGGGAGACCCAGTACTTC. Amino acids: CASSHRTGWETQYF.

The chain recombines TRBV29-1 with TRBJ2-5; 7 bases match TRBD1. The CDR3 has 13 residues. Germline V gives CDR1 SQVTM, CDR2 ANQGSEA. V lost 7 bases and J lost 5; bases outside the gene matches: 10. In DNA, the CDR3 is TGCAGCGGGAAGACAGGGTCTGTGGAGACCCAGTACTTC. Translating it yields CSGKTGSVETQYF.

This clonotype was observed at least ten times. CDR3 region: CASSFGDSGNTIYF. The DNA of the CDR3 is TGCGCCAGCAGCTTTGGTGACTCTGGAAACACCATATATTTT. This sequence joins TRBV5-1 and TRBJ1-3; D is uncertain. Germline V CDR1 and CDR2: SGHRS, YFSETQ. Trimming cost V 2 bases and J 0 bases, with 6 bases left between them. The CDR3 has 14 residues.